This TCR beta chain was sequenced during a study of high-grade serous ovarian cancer treatment subgroups. Study in general: Mean per sample: around 14,000 reads, thousands of unique TCR beta rearrangements. Whole-study findings and limits: Clonal relatedness tracked neoantigen level, and by trend copy number and mutation load.

Tumor samples were taken before definitive surgery or chemotherapy. The CDR3 length is 15 residues. Germline CDR1 reads MNHNS; CDR2 reads SASEGT. The V and J ends lost 1 base and 7 bases respectively, with 16 bases between them. As regards this clone: The antigen is unknown.

TCRdb keeps only in-frame clones here, not all; method: immunoSEQ multiplex PCR. The table includes 1,500 to 2,500 clones, under 80% detected once. The chain couples TRBV6-1 to TRBJ1-2, with a weak D call TRBD1 (6 bases). This clonotype originated in a human donor with high-grade serous ovarian cancer. Sequencing input: tumor tissue. CDR3: CASSEDKQGVRGYTF. The CDR3 DNA reads TGTGCCAGCAGTGAAGATAAACAGGGAGTACGTGGCTACACCTTC.